This entry describes one T cell receptor beta chain. What it binds is unknown. This sample was taken from a study of T-cell reconstitution after alpha-beta-depleted transplantation in children. Overall study findings and caveats: Reports say that about two months after transplant, the alpha-beta T cells came out of several hundred graft clones that had expanded. It was newly produced T cells that mostly accounted for T-cell counts and diversity one year after transplant. The high TCRbeta diversity at day 60 in some patients came from surviving recipient T cells and thymic progenitors.

Unique molecular identifiers were used in preparing the TCRbeta library. MiXCR was run by TCRdb on the PCR reads, yielding one entry per CDR3 protein. The sample has around 450,000 distinct CDR3 sequences; 43% are singletons. This receptor was taken from a girl aged 2 to 9 with aplastic anemia, due to receive a stem cell transplant. The sequencing used PBMCs, collected before TCRalphabeta/CD19-depleted stem cell transplant.

The CDR3 here is CASSLLLQGASGNTIYF. The CDR3 DNA reads as TGTGCCAGCAGTTTATTATTACAGGGGGCGTCTGGAAACACCATATATTTT. The rearrangement joins TRBV28 to TRBJ1-3; 9 nucleotides agree with TRBD1. This CDR3 comprises 17 residues. After removal of 1 base from V and 1 base from J, the junction contained 5 bases not matched to a gene. Looked up from germline, CDR1 is MDHEN and CDR2 is SYDVKM.